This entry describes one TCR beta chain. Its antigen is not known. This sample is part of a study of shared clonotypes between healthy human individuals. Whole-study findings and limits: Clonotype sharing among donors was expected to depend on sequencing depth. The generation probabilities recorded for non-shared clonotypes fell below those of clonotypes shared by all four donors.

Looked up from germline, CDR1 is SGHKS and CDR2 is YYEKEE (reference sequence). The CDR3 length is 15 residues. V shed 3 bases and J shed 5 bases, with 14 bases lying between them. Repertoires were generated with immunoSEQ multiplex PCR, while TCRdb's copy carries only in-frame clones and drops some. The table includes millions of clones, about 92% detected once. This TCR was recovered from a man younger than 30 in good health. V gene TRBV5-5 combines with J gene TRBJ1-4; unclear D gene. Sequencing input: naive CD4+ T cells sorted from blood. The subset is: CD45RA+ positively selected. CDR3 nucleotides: TGTGCCAGCAGCTGGGGTTGGCAAGAAAATGAAAAACTGTTTTTT. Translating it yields CASSWGWQENEKLFF. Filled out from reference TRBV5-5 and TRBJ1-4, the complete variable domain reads DAGVTQSPTHLIKTRGQQVTLRCSPISGHKSVSWYQQVLGQGPQFIFQYYEKEERGRGNFPDRFSARQFPNYSSELNVNALLLGDSALYLCASSWGWQENEKLFFGSGTQLSVL.